The next 15 T cell receptor beta chains were all read from a single sample in a study of metastatic and nonmetastatic thyroid tumors. TCRdb reanalyzed the PCR reads with MiXCR. The sample lists some 38,000 clones, approximately 20% occurring once. All patients were treatment-naive before thyroid surgery. The specimen was blood. The receptors shown here come from a female donor with papillary thyroid cancer or a benign thyroid nodule (not recorded which). Some clones in this sample may be carry-over from other donors' samples.

The CDR3 loop is CASSFATDTQYF. The CDR3, as DNA: TGTGCCAGCAGCTTCGCCACAGATACGCAGTATTTT. The chain links TRBV11-2 to TRBJ2-3; D gene ambiguous. This CDR3 is 12 amino acids long. Trimming cost V 3 bases and J 2 bases, with 3 bases left between them. CDR1 is SGHAT and CDR2 is FQNNGV in the germline V gene.

This clone is medium-sized. The CDR3: CASSPGVGREAFF. The DNA of the CDR3 is TGCGCCAGCAGCCCCGGGGTAGGGAGGGAAGCTTTCTTT. This chain links TRBV5-1 with TRBJ1-1; D gene uncertain. V was cut by 4 bases and J by 8 bases, with 15 bases left in between. The CDR3 is 13 residues long. The V gene's germline CDR1 is SGHRS and CDR2 YFSETQ.

V gene TRBV20-1 combines with J gene TRBJ2-1, with 9 positions matching TRBD1. The CDR3 is 14 amino acids. Germline V CDR1 and CDR2: DFQATT, SNEGSKA (reference sequence). With V trimmed by 1 base and J by 6 bases, 4 bases remained unmatched. This CDR3 is CSARGQTGGNEQFF. CDR3 DNA sequence: TGCAGTGCTAGAGGTCAGACAGGGGGCAATGAGCAGTTCTTC.

The chain links TRBV6-6 to TRBJ2-7, with 8 bases that match TRBD2. The V gene end was trimmed by 3 bases and the J gene end by 3 bases; junction bases not matched to a gene: 4. The CDR3 length is 14 residues. CDR1 is MNHNY and CDR2 is SVGAGI in the germline V gene (reference sequence). The CDR3 sequence is CASSYLGTSYEQYF. CDR3 bases: TGTGCCAGCAGTTATTTAGGGACTAGCTACGAGCAGTACTTC.

This clone was found many times. A much larger clone is a single base away; this may be a read error. Other DNA sequences in this sample translate to the same CDR3. The chain carries TRBV10-3 and TRBJ2-7, with D possibly being TRBD1 or TRBD2 (5 bases each). CDR3 size: 14 residues. Trimming left V 4 bases short and J 7 bases short, with 17 bases between. The V gene's germline CDR1 is ENHRY and CDR2 SYGVKD. CDR3 DNA sequence: TGTGCCATCAGTGCAGGGCAGGGCACGGGGGAGCAGTACTTC. Translating gives CAISAGQGTGEQYF.

This clone was detected ten times or more. This chain joins TRBV5-1 and TRBJ2-3; D possibly corresponds to TRBD1 (6 bases). CDR1 and CDR2 (germline): SGHRS, YFSETQ. The germline V and J ends were trimmed by 1 base and 3 bases, with 9 bases remaining between them. This CDR3 has 14 amino acids. The CDR3 loop is CASSLRGGTDTQYF. CDR3 coding DNA: TGCGCCAGCAGCTTGAGAGGGGGTACAGATACGCAGTATTTT. Filled out from reference TRBV5-1 and TRBJ2-3, the complete variable domain reads KAGVTQTPRYLIKTRGQQVTLSCSPISGHRSVSWYQQTPGQGLQFLFEYFSETQRNKGNFPGRFSGRQFSNSRSEMNVSTLELGDSALYLCASSLRGGTDTQYFGPGTRLTVL.

This clone was seen more than once but under ten times. An end of the junction differs from the germline gene, which may be a read error. The V call is TRBV6-2 or TRBV6-3, the J call TRBJ2-6; no clear D gene. The CDR3 length is 15 residues. Germline loops: CDR1 MNHEY, CDR2 SVGEGT. This CDR3 is CASSPVVSGSNVLTF. CDR3 coding DNA: TGTGCCAGCAGTCCCGTGGTATCTGGGTCCAACGTCCTGACTTTC.

This clone occurred a few times. The rearrangement uses TRBV6-1 and TRBJ1-2; D perhaps matches TRBD1 (5 bases). Trimming took 7 bases from V and 3 from J, leaving 12 bases between them. The CDR3 totals 13 residues. Germline-derived CDR1 and CDR2 are MNHNS and SASEGT. CDR3 protein: CASKPPRDYGYTF. Written as DNA, the CDR3 is TGTGCCAGCAAACCCCCCAGGGACTATGGCTACACCTTC.

A word on this clone: A junction end diverges from the germline sequence, so it may reflect a read error. V is TRBV4-2 and J is TRBJ2-5; the match to TRBD2 covers 10 bases. The V gene's germline CDR1 is LGHNA and CDR2 YNFKEQ. There are 17 residues in the CDR3. As DNA, the CDR3 is TGTGCCAGCAACCAAGATGGGGCGCTAGCGGGAGTAGTGACCCAGTACTTC. Protein sequence: CASNQDGALAGVVTQYF.

Judged by abundance, this clone is medium-sized. The J gene is TRBJ2-7, the V gene TRBV12-3 or TRBV12-4; D gene uncertain. The CDR3 consists of 16 residues. Trimming removed 1 base from V and 0 bases from J, with 13 bases in between. CDR3 protein: CASSLGLPDSSYEQYF. The CDR3, as DNA: TGTGCCAGCAGTTTAGGTTTGCCAGATAGCTCCTACGAGCAGTACTTC.

The sample holds many counts of this clone. V usage is TRBV29-1 and J usage is TRBJ1-4; a possible D gene is TRBD1 (6 bases). The CDR3 loop spans 11 amino acids. The ends were cut back, 7 bases at V and 8 bases at J, with 11 bases in the middle. CDR1 SQVTM and CDR2 ANQGSEA come from the germline V gene. The CDR3 DNA reads as TGCAGCGCCGCCGGGGGCGAAAAACTGTTTTTT. Translation gives CSAAGGEKLFF.

This clone was seen a few times. CDR3 nucleotides: TGTGCCAGTAGTATGAATCGGAATACTAACTATGGCTACACCTTC. Translation gives CASSMNRNTNYGYTF. The chain uses TRBV19 and TRBJ1-2; D is unclear. Germline CDR1 and CDR2: LNHDA and SQIVND (reference sequence). The CDR3 has 15 amino acids. Trimming took off 3 bases at V and 0 bases at J, with 11 bases between the two ends.

J is TRBJ2-1 and V is TRBV7-2, with D perhaps TRBD1 (6 bases). V lost 0 bases to trimming and J lost 0 bases, with 15 bases between them. CDR3 length equals 18 residues. Germline loops: CDR1 SGHTA, CDR2 FQGNSA. CDR3 protein: CASSLARPGHTSYNEQFF. The CDR3 DNA reads as TGTGCCAGCAGCTTAGCTCGCCCGGGACATACCTCCTACAATGAGCAGTTCTTC. The variable domain in full, with the rest retrieved from reference TRBV7-2 and TRBJ2-1, is GAGVSQSPSNKVTEKGKDVELRCDPISGHTALYWYRQSLGQGLEFLIYFQGNSAPDKSGLPSDRFSAERTGGSVSTLTIQRTQQEDSAVYLCASSLARPGHTSYNEQFFGPGTRLTVL.

This clone was picked up a small number of times. A read error is possible here, since a much larger clone lies one base away. Other DNA sequences in this specimen translate into the identical CDR3. The V and J genes are TRBV9 and TRBJ1-2; TRBD1 might be the D (6 bases). The CDR3 is made up of 10 amino acids. CDR1 SGDLS and CDR2 YYNGEE come from the germline V gene. CDR3: CASYRDGYTF. CDR3 nucleotides: TGTGCCAGCTACAGGGATGGATACACCTTC. Filled out from reference TRBV9 and TRBJ1-2, the complete variable domain reads DSGVTQTPKHLITATGQRVTLRCSPRSGDLSVYWYQQSLDQGLQFLIQYYNGEERAKGNILERFSAQQFPDLHSELNLSSLELGDSALYFCASYRDGYTFGSGTRLTVV.

Many counts were recorded for this clone. This CDR3 is also generated by other DNA sequences in the sample. The CDR3 loop is CASSETGSSTDTQYF. CDR3 nucleotides: TGTGCCAGCAGTGAAACAGGGTCCTCGACAGATACGCAGTATTTT. The chain uses TRBV2 and TRBJ2-3, with D possibly being TRBD1 (6 bases). CDR3 length: 15 residues. Looked up from germline, CDR1 is SNHLY and CDR2 is FYNNEI. V dropped 2 bases and J dropped 3 bases, with 12 bases sitting between them. Based on the CDR3 plus reference TRBV2 and TRBJ2-3, the full variable domain is EPEVTQTPSHQVTQMGQEVILRCVPISNHLYFYWYRQILGQKVEFLVSFYNNEISEKSEIFDDQFSVERPDGSNFTLKIRSTKLEDSAMYFCASSETGSSTDTQYFGPGTRLTVL.